The 23 T cell receptor beta chains given below trace back to one sample, sequenced in a study of T cells in women clearing cervical HPV infection. Libraries were prepared by immunoSEQ multiplex PCR; TCRdb keeps only in-frame clonotypes and omits some of them. This table lists under 45,000 clones. Sample: blood buffy coat. These receptors were taken from a woman aged 18 to 75 with a cervical HPV16 infection that either progressed to CIN3+ or cleared (not recorded which).

Comment on this clone: The read ends 3 residues shy of where the CDR3 ends; the end is completed using the germline J gene. The chain combines TRBV5-1 with TRBJ2-3; 10 nucleotides align to TRBD1. Trimming removed 4 bases from V and 6 bases from J; junction bases left unmatched: 5. CDR3 length: 14 amino acids. CDR1 SGHRS and CDR2 YFSETQ come from the germline V gene. CDR3 DNA, as far as it was read: TGCGCCAGCAGCGCCGGGACAGGGGAGGATACG. This codes for CASSAGTGEDT. The CDR3 as a whole reads CASSAGTGEDTQYF.

About this clone itself: The CDR3 extends 3 residues past the end of the read, so its final part is completed from the germline J gene. The chain recombines TRBV11-2 with TRBJ2-1; 8 bases agree with TRBD1. V was clipped by 5 bases and J by 5 bases; unmatched bases: 8. The germline CDR1 and CDR2 sequences are SGHAT and FQNNGV. This CDR3 region has 15 residues. CDR3 residues: CASSPPGQDNNEQFF. CDR3 DNA, as far as it was read: TGTGCCAGCAGCCCCCCGGGACAGGACAACAATGAG.

About this clone itself: Read coverage stops 3 residues before the CDR3 terminus; the germline J gene supplies the remainder. The chain links TRBV7-3 to TRBJ2-4, with 8 bases matching TRBD1. Germline V gives CDR1 SGHTA, CDR2 FQGTGA. This CDR3 is 14 amino acids long. V shed 4 bases, J shed 8 bases, and the junction held 7 bases outside the gene matches. The CDR3 region is CASSSKTGDHIQYF. The sequenced CDR3 bases are TGTGCCAGCAGCTCGAAGACAGGGGATCACATT.

With respect to this clone: From the germline J gene comes the end of the CDR3, since the read stops 3 residues before it. The chain links TRBV7-3 to TRBJ2-1; D unresolved. CDR1 is SGHTA, CDR2 FQGTGA, per germline. The CDR3 runs 14 residues. The V gene lost 5 bases and the J gene lost 7 bases, with 15 bases spanning the gap. CDR3 in amino acids: CASSLPASRNEQFF. The CDR3 DNA, read in part, is TGTGCCAGCAGCCTCCCCGCTTCAAGGAATGAG. The whole variable domain, remainder taken from reference TRBV7-3 and TRBJ2-1, is GAGVSQTPSNKVTEKGKYVELRCDPISGHTALYWYRQSLGQGPEFLIYFQGTGAADDSGLPNDRFFAVRPEGSVSTLKIQRTERGDSAVYLCASSLPASRNEQFFGPGTRLTVL.

Concerning this clone: The CDR3 goes on 3 residues after the read ends, and that part is filled in from the germline J gene. The chain has TRBV7-6 and TRBJ2-1; D might be TRBD1 (5 bases). CDR3 size: 13 residues. Trimming took 0 bases from V and 5 from J, leaving 5 bases between them. CDR1 is SGHVS and CDR2 is FNYEAQ in the germline V gene. This CDR3 is CASSLAGDNEQFF. Partial CDR3 DNA: TGTGCCAGCAGCTTAGCAGGGGACAATGAG.

The covered CDR3 bases are TGCAGCGCAGGGACTAGCGGACCTAACACCGGGGAG. Translated: CSAGTSGPNTGE. From start to end, the CDR3 is CSAGTSGPNTGELFF. The chain is built from TRBV29-1 and TRBJ2-2, with 11 bases aligning to TRBD2. Read data end 3 residues before the CDR3 end; the end is taken from the germline J gene. V was clipped by 7 bases and J by 2 bases; unmatched bases: 6. This CDR3 is built from 15 residues. Looked up from germline, CDR1 is SQVTM and CDR2 is ANQGSEA.

As concerns this clone: The read falls 3 residues short of the CDR3 end, and the missing part is taken from the germline J gene. The J gene is TRBJ1-5, the V gene TRBV19; 7 nucleotides match TRBD1. CDR1 and CDR2 (germline): LNHDA, SQIVND (reference sequence). Trimming took 4 bases from V and 1 from J; bases not matched to a gene: 7. The CDR3 totals 16 residues. This CDR3 reads CASSTPRRGSNQPQHF. Incomplete CDR3 DNA: TGTGCCAGTAGTACCCCCCGCAGGGGGAGCAATCAGCCC.

The CDR3 spells CASSLVADTEAFF. The DNA read from the CDR3 is TGCGCCAGCAGCTTGGTTGCAGACACTGAA. The chain carries TRBV5-1 and TRBJ1-1; D is unresolved. The DNA ends 3 residues before the CDR3 does, and the rest of the CDR3 is filled in from the germline J gene. V was shortened by 0 bases and J by 3 bases, with 6 bases between the two germline ends. This CDR3 contains 13 residues. Per germline, CDR1 SGHRS and CDR2 YFSETQ.

Note on this clone: The sequence runs out 3 residues before the end of the CDR3; the remainder is reconstructed from the germline J gene. V is TRBV6-1 and J is TRBJ1-3; unclear D gene. This CDR3 is 13 amino acids long. Germline CDR1 reads MNHNS; CDR2 reads SASEGT. The V gene lost 2 bases and the J gene lost 4 bases, with 6 bases spanning the gap. The CDR3 protein is CASSEQAGNTIYF. The sequenced CDR3 bases are TGTGCCAGCAGTGAACAGGCCGGAAACACC.

With respect to this clone: The read finishes 3 residues shy of the CDR3 end, and the germline J gene is used to complete it. J is TRBJ1-2 and V is TRBV20-1; perhaps TRBD1 as D (5 bases). Looked up from germline, CDR1 is DFQATT and CDR2 is SNEGSKA (reference sequence). This CDR3 spans 15 amino acids. CDR3 DNA (partial): TGCAGTGCTAGAGATCTACAGGTGTACGCAGATACC. Its protein product is CSARDLQVYADT. The full CDR3 protein is CSARDLQVYADTYTF.

For this clone: Read data end 3 residues before the CDR3 end; the end is taken from the germline J gene. This chain joins TRBV7-9 and TRBJ2-4; D may be TRBD2 (5 bases). The germline gives CDR1 SEHNR, CDR2 FQNEAQ (reference sequence). The CDR3 consists of 13 residues. This CDR3 reads CASSEERNYGQYF. The sequenced part of the CDR3 DNA is TGTGCCAGCAGCGAGGAGCGGAACTATGGT.

For this clone: The read falls 3 residues short of the CDR3 end, and the missing part is taken from the germline J gene. The chain recombines TRBV7-3 with TRBJ1-2; D is perhaps TRBD1 (6 bases). Germline V CDR1 and CDR2: SGHTA, FQGTGA. CDR3 length: 16 residues. The sequenced CDR3 bases are TGTGCCAGCAGCCCGACTAGCGGGGGCCCCACAGATACC. Amino acids: CASSPTSGGPTDT. The complete CDR3 sequence is CASSPTSGGPTDTYTF.

Regarding this clone: The CDR3 end lies 3 residues beyond the end of the read and is filled in from the germline J gene. This chain joins TRBV19 and TRBJ2-3; tentatively, D is TRBD2 (6 bases). Germline values: CDR1 LNHDA, CDR2 SQIVND (reference sequence). CDR3 length: 14 amino acids. CDR3 DNA (partial): TGTGCCAGTAGTATATCGGGGGAGGAGGTGCCG. This translates into CASSISGEEVP. The whole CDR3 protein reads CASSISGEEVPQYF. Drawing the rest from reference TRBV19 and TRBJ2-3, the complete variable domain is DGGITQSPKYLFRKEGQNVTLSCEQNLNHDAMYWYRQDPGQGLRLIYYSQIVNDFQKGDIAEGYSVSREKKESFPLTVTSAQKNPTAFYLCASSISGEEVPQYFGPGTRLTVL.

As concerns this clone: The read falls 3 residues short of the CDR3 end, and the missing part is taken from the germline J gene. The genes are TRBV2 and TRBJ1-1; D gene uncertain. Germline V gene sequence: CDR1 SNHLY, CDR2 FYNNEI. The CDR3 extends over 11 amino acids. The CDR3 loop is CASSEGREAFF. CDR3 bases read: TGTGCCAGCAGTGAAGGGCGGGAA.

As for this clone: The read terminates 3 residues before the CDR3 end, so the remaining end is supplied by the germline J gene. The chain employs TRBV11-2 and TRBJ1-5; D might be TRBD1 (5 bases). The CDR3 length is 15 residues. CDR1 SGHAT and CDR2 FQNNGV come from the germline V gene. V was trimmed by 5 bases and J by 3 bases, leaving 14 bases between them. CDR3 bases read: TGTGCCAGCAGCCCGGGCGGGGGGAACAATCAGCCC. It codes for CASSPGGGNNQP. The entire CDR3 is CASSPGGGNNQPQHF.

Regarding this clone: The read comes to an end 3 residues before the CDR3 does, leaving the germline J gene to fill in the end. V gene TRBV5-1 combines with J gene TRBJ2-2, with TRBD2 matching 11 bases. Germline V lookup: CDR1 SGHRS, CDR2 YFSETQ. This CDR3 has 16 residues. The J segment lost 1 base and the V segment lost 5 bases, leaving 4 bases of the junction unmatched. The DNA read from the CDR3 is TGCGCCAGCAGAGAGGGACTAGCGGTGAACACCGGGGAG. It specifies CASREGLAVNTGE. The whole CDR3 sequence is CASREGLAVNTGELFF.

As concerns this clone: The observed sequence ends 3 residues before the CDR3 terminus, with the missing tail filled in from the germline J gene. The V and J genes are TRBV6-2 or TRBV6-3 and TRBJ2-5; the D gene is possibly TRBD1 (6 bases). V was cut by 6 bases and J by 1 base, with 12 bases left in between. The CDR3 runs to 14 residues. The germline gives CDR1 MNHEY, CDR2 SVGEGT. The CDR3 bases that were read are TGTGCCAGCAGCACTTGGACAGTCCAAGAGACC. It yields the protein CASSTWTVQET. The entire CDR3 is CASSTWTVQETQYF.

Details on this clone: The read ends 3 residues shy of where the CDR3 ends; the end is completed using the germline J gene. The chain combines TRBV11-1 with TRBJ1-2; a possible D gene is TRBD1 (6 bases). Germline lookup yields CDR1 SGHAT and CDR2 FQDESV (reference sequence). The CDR3 is made up of 11 amino acids. The CDR3 DNA, read in part, is TGTGCCAGCAGCTTCAGGGGCGGC. Its translation: CASSFRGG. The whole CDR3 protein is CASSFRGGYTF.

As for this clone: The CDR3 end falls 3 residues outside the read, so it is completed with the germline J gene. The rearrangement uses TRBV30 and TRBJ2-1, with a possible D match to TRBD1 (5 bases). CDR1 is GTSNPN and CDR2 is SVGIG in the germline V gene (reference sequence). The CDR3 length is 13 residues. The germline V and J ends were trimmed by 1 base and 1 base, with 5 bases remaining between them. The covered CDR3 bases are TGTGCCTGGAGTGAGGGGTCCTACAATGAG. Its protein is CAWSEGSYNE. The full CDR3 sequence reads CAWSEGSYNEQFF.

Concerning this clone: Coverage ceases 3 residues before the CDR3 finishes, and the germline J gene fills in the end. The rearrangement links TRBV28 to TRBJ2-3, with 7 bases that match TRBD2. The germline gives CDR1 MDHEN, CDR2 SYDVKM. The CDR3 runs 14 residues. With 7 bases clipped from V and 2 bases from J, the junction kept 6 bases outside the gene matches. CDR3 sequence: CASTPAGLTDTQYF. The CDR3 bases that were read are TGTGCCAGCACTCCAGCGGGGCTCACAGATACG.

In regard to this clone: The observed sequence ends 3 residues before the CDR3 terminus, with the missing tail filled in from the germline J gene. The chain joins TRBV20-1 to TRBJ2-1; 7 bases are shared with TRBD2. In germline, CDR1 is DFQATT, CDR2 SNEGSKA (reference sequence). V lost 6 bases to trimming and J lost 2 bases; unmatched junction nucleotides: 7. This CDR3 is built from 14 residues. CDR3 DNA, as far as it was read: TGCAGTGCCCCTGGAGCGGGACCCTACAATGAG. Translating it yields CSAPGAGPYNE. The full CDR3 protein reads CSAPGAGPYNEQFF.

With regard to this clone: The DNA ends 3 residues before the CDR3 does, and the rest of the CDR3 is filled in from the germline J gene. This chain links TRBV11-3 with TRBJ2-5; TRBD1 aligns across 8 bases. V dropped 1 base and J dropped 4; count of bases not matched to a gene: 5. This CDR3 has 15 amino acids. Per germline, CDR1 SGHNT and CDR2 YENEEA. The DNA read from the CDR3 is TGTGCCAGCAGCTTAGGGACAGGGAAAGGAGAGACC. Protein: CASSLGTGKGET. The full CDR3 reads CASSLGTGKGETQYF. Using reference TRBV11-3 and TRBJ2-5 for the parts outside the CDR3, the full variable domain is EAGVVQSPRYKIIEKKQPVAFWCNPISGHNTLYWYLQNLGQGPELLIRYENEEAVDDSQLPKDRFSAERLKGVDSTLKIQPAELGDSAVYLCASSLGTGKGETQYFGPGTRLLVL.

To note about this clone: One junction end disagrees with the germline gene, perhaps due to a read error. The sequenced CDR3 bases are TGTGCCAGTGGTATCGGGGGGTCCAATTCACCA. The encoded protein is CASGIGGSNSP. The whole CDR3 protein is CASGIGGSNSPLFF. This chain uses TRBV19 with TRBJ1-4; maybe TRBD1 (5 bases). The read gets to within 3 residues of the CDR3 end, and the germline J gene fills in the rest. Germline values: CDR1 LNHDA, CDR2 SQIVND (reference sequence). This CDR3 spans 14 amino acids. Supplemented by reference TRBV19 and TRBJ1-4, the full variable domain reads DGGITQSPKYLFRKEGQNVTLSCEQNLNHDAMYWYRQDPGQGLRLIYYSQIVNDFQKGDIAEGYSVSREKKESFPLTVTSAQKNPTAFYLCASGIGGSNSPLFFGSGTQLSVL.